These T cell receptor beta chains were read from a single sample in a study of T-cell reconstitution after alpha-beta-depleted transplantation in children. TCRdb independently ran MiXCR on the PCR reads; one entry per CDR3 protein. The repertoire holds some 500,000 distinct CDR3 sequences, about 16% seen once, with 3.3% in the top ten. The sequencing here drew on PBMCs from the stem cell graft donor, taken from the stem cell graft. The receptors were sampled from a human donor who donated a stem cell graft to a child with acute lymphoblastic leukemia. Both conserved end residues are part of each CDR3. The D gene is left open where the match is weak. Part of the rows lack a size; the others show once, few, many or a class for expanded clones.

-,-,TRBV6-1,TRBJ2-1,14,TGTGCTGGGGAAGCCCGGGACGGGTACAATGAGCAGTTCTTC,CAGEARDGYNEQFF
few,-,TRBV3-1,TRBJ2-5,12,TGTGCCAGCAGCCAACAAGGAGAGACCCAGTACTTC,CASSQQGETQYF
many,TRBD1,TRBV10-3,TRBJ2-2,11,TGTGCCATCATGGACAGGGGAACTCTGTTTTTT,CAIMDRGTLFF
-,TRBD1,TRBV15,TRBJ1-1,16,TGTGCCACCAGCAGCGGGACAGGATACGGGAACACTGAAGCTTTCTTT,CATSSGTGYGNTEAFF
-,-,TRBV18,TRBJ1-2,15,TGTGCCAGCTCAGACCAGACAGGAGCTAACTATGGCTACACCTTC,CASSDQTGANYGYTF
-,-,TRBV20-1,TRBJ2-3,10,TGCAGTGCCGAGCTAGATACGCAGTATTTT,CSAELDTQYF
few,-,TRBV12-3/TRBV12-4,TRBJ1-1,14,TGTGCCAGCAGTTTGGAGAGGTTGGGAACTGAAGCTTTCTTT,CASSLERLGTEAFF
-,TRBD1,TRBV2,TRBJ1-5,16,TGTGCCAGCAGTTTACGCCCGGGACAGGGAAGTCAGCCCCAGCATTTT,CASSLRPGQGSQPQHF
few,TRBD1,TRBV12-3/TRBV12-4,TRBJ1-1,14,TGTGCCAGCAGTTTCCAGGGGGTTAGGACTGAAGCTTTCTTT,CASSFQGVRTEAFF
few,TRBD1,TRBV18,TRBJ1-1,14,TGTGCCAGCACCCAAACAGGGGCGAGGGCTGAAGCTTTCTTT,CASTQTGARAEAFF
-,-,TRBV6-2/TRBV6-3,TRBJ1-1,15,TGTGCCAGCAGTTCCCCAGGGGAAGGGCAGACTGAAGCTTTCTTT,CASSSPGEGQTEAFF
many,-,TRBV29-1,TRBJ1-1,12,TGCAGCGTTCTAGTTTTGAACACTGAAGCTTTCTTT,CSVLVLNTEAFF
few,TRBD2,TRBV5-1,TRBJ2-3,15,TGCGCCAGCAAAACGGGAGGGACCCCCCGTGATACGCAGTATTTT,CASKTGGTPRDTQYF